This T cell receptor beta chain was documented in a study of siplizumab effects on memory and regulatory T cells. As to this clone: Antigen: not known.

Method: immunoSEQ multiplex PCR; TCRdb's copy keeps in-frame clones and lacks some. Of 70,000 to 100,000 clones in the sample, roughly 96% are singletons; the top ten hold around 0.029%. Germline CDR1 is MDHEN and CDR2 is SYDVKM. The CDR3 runs to 16 residues. With 5 bases removed from V and 6 bases from J, the gap between germline ends came to 17 bases. Study outcomes and limitations: The majority of clones, roughly 80-96% of proliferating CD4+ or CD8+ clones, lacked an assignable naive or memory phenotype. Some alloreactive sequences were traceable to unstimulated CD4+ memory cells, and siplizumab significantly reduced them.

Material for sequencing was naive CD4+ T cells sorted from blood. The chain carries TRBV28 and TRBJ1-6, with a weak D call TRBD1 (5 bases). The TCR sequence derives from a human donor in good health. CDR3 DNA sequence: TGTGCCAGCAGTGTGGCCCCGGGACGGTTTAATTCACCCCTCCACTTT. As protein: CASSVAPGRFNSPLHF.